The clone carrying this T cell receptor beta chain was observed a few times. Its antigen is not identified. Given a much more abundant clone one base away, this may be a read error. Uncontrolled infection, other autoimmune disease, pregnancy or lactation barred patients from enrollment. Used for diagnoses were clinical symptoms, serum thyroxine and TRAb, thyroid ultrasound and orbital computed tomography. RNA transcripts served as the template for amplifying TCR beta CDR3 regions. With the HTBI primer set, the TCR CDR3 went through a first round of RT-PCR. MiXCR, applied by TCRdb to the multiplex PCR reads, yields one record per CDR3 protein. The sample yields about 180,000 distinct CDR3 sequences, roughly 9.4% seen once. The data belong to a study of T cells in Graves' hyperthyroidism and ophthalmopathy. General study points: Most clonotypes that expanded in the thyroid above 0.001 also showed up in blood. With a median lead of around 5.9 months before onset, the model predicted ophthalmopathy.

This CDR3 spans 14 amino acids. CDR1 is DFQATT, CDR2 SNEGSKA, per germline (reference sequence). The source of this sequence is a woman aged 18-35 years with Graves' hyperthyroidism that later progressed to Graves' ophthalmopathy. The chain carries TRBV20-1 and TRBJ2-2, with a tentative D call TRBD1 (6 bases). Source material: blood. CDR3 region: CSARDRTNTGELLF. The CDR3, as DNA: TGCAGTGCTAGGGACAGAACGAACACCGGGGAGCTGCTTTTT.